This section outlines one T cell receptor beta chain sequence together with its context. What it binds is unknown. Trimming left V 0 bases short and J 1 base short, with 7 bases between. This CDR3 is 14 amino acids long. Germline assignment: CDR1 SGHDT and CDR2 YYEEEE. Those with chemo-refractory metastatic non-small-cell lung cancer were treated with focal radiation combined with CTLA-4 blockade using ipilimumab. This record comes from a study of radiotherapy plus CTLA-4 blockade in lung cancer. Findings and limits, study-wide: Best predicting response, reportedly, were early blood T cell clone dynamics, with interferon-beta.

Repertoires were generated with immunoSEQ multiplex PCR, while TCRdb's copy carries only in-frame clones and drops some. The data hold fewer than 45,000 clones, with over 55% observed a single time. This material consisted of peripheral blood, taken from a patient treated with radiotherapy plus ipilimumab. This TCR came from a human donor with non-small cell lung cancer who had stable disease on radiotherapy plus ipilimumab. The rearrangement links TRBV5-6 to TRBJ1-1; D is undetermined. As DNA, the CDR3 is TGTGCCAGCAGCTTGGAGGGAGAGAACACTGAAGCTTTCTTT. Its translation is CASSLEGENTEAFF.